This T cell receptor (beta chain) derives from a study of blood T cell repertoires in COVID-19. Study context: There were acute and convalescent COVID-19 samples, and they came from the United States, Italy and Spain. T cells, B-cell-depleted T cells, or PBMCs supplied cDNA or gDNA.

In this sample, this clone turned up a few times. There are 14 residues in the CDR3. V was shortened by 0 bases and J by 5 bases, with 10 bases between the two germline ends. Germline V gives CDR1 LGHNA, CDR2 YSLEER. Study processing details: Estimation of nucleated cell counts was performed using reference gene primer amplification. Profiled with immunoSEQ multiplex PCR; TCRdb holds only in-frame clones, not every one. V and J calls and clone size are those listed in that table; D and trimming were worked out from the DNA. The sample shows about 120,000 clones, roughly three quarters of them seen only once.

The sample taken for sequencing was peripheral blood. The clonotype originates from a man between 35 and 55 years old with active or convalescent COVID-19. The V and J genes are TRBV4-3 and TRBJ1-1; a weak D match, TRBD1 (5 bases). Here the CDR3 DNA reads TGCGCCAGCAGCCAAGATCCGCGGGGGACTGAAGCTTTCTTT. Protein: CASSQDPRGTEAFF.